One TCR beta chain is described in this entry. CDR3 size: 15 residues. CDR1 and CDR2 from the germline V gene are SGHDN and FVKESK. The V and J ends lost 4 bases and 5 bases respectively, with 17 bases between them. The method was immunoSEQ multiplex PCR; TCRdb's version includes in-frame clones alone and lacks a portion of them. The table has about 170,000 clones, 85% seen once; the top ten hold approximately 3.3%. This specimen belongs to a study of blood T cell repertoires in COVID-19. Study background: The study drew acute and convalescent COVID-19 samples from the United States, Italy and Spain.

The TCR sequence derives from a human donor with acute or convalescent COVID-19. The donor label of this sample is uncertain. V and J are TRBV14 and TRBJ2-5; maybe TRBD2 (6 bases). Input material: peripheral blood. As DNA, the CDR3 is TGTGCCAGCAGCCGCCGACTAGTGGGTGGGGAGACCCAGTACTTC. Amino acid sequence: CASSRRLVGGETQYF.